One and the same sample provided the 24 T cell receptor beta chains below, sequenced in a study of T cell repertoires in cytomegalovirus infection. TCRdb analysed the reads with MiXCR anew, one entry per CDR3 protein. The table includes 600,000 to 800,000 distinct CDR3 sequences, approximately 24% detected once. Sequencing was done on a sample of CD8+ T cells from PBMCs. The receptor source for this set is a human donor in good health (CMV status not recorded). Some clones in this sample may be carry-over from other donors' samples.

This clonotype was counted only a few times. The rearrangement uses TRBV9 and TRBJ2-1, with 10 bases identical to TRBD2. Germline V gene data show CDR1 as SGDLS and CDR2 as YYNGEE. Trimming took 4 bases from V and 7 from J; bases not matched to a gene: 11. This CDR3 comprises 16 residues. The chain's CDR3 is CASSTRTSGVLNEQFF. CDR3 coding DNA: TGTGCCAGCAGCACAAGAACTAGCGGGGTTTTGAATGAGCAGTTCTTC.

This clonotype was detected only a few times. The chain joins TRBV25-1 to TRBJ1-6, with TRBD1 matching 7 bases. CDR1 and CDR2 from the germline V gene are MGHDK and SYGVNS. The CDR3 has 15 amino acids. After removal of 6 bases from V and 6 bases from J, the junction contained 8 bases not matched to a gene. CDR3 nucleotides: TGTGCCAGCAGCCTCCGGGACAGCATTAATTCACCCCTCCACTTT. This encodes CASSLRDSINSPLHF. The variable domain in full, completed from reference TRBV25-1 and TRBJ1-6, reads EADIYQTPRYLVIGTGKKITLECSQTMGHDKMYWYQQDPGMELHLIHYSYGVNSTEKGDLSSESTVSRIRTEHFPLTLESARPSHTSQYLCASSLRDSINSPLHFGNGTRLTVT.

This clonotype was observed many times. The CDR3 DNA reads TGTGCCAGCAGCTCGGGACTAGCGGGGGAGGGGGATACGCAGTATTTT. As protein: CASSSGLAGEGDTQYF. The gene calls are TRBV7-2 and TRBJ2-3; the match to TRBD2 covers 14 bases. CDR3 size: 16 residues. The V gene's germline CDR1 is SGHTA and CDR2 FQGNSA. J gave up 6 bases and V 4 bases, and 6 bases lay outside the gene matches.

This sequence joins TRBV7-9 and TRBJ2-3; D may correspond to TRBD1 or TRBD2 (6 bases each). V was cut by 7 bases and J by 1 base, with 18 bases left in between. Germline V gene lookup returns CDR1 SEHNR and CDR2 FQNEAQ (reference sequence). This CDR3 has 16 residues. CDR3 protein: CASTEWGARGTDTQYF. For the CDR3, the DNA is TGTGCCAGCACCGAATGGGGGGCCCGGGGCACAGATACGCAGTATTTT.

This clonotype was counted a few times. The rearrangement joins TRBV10-3 to TRBJ2-7; D call uncertain. V lost 6 bases to trimming and J lost 3 bases, with 12 bases between them. This CDR3 comprises 13 residues. Germline V lookup: CDR1 ENHRY, CDR2 SYGVKD. This CDR3 reads CAIRTRPDYEQYF. Here the CDR3 DNA reads TGTGCCATCAGGACAAGGCCTGACTACGAGCAGTACTTC.

There are a few counts of this clonotype. This sequence joins TRBV7-9 and TRBJ1-4; D uncertain. V lost 4 bases and J lost 0, with 9 bases in between. The CDR3 runs 15 residues. Germline lookup yields CDR1 SEHNR and CDR2 FQNEAQ (reference sequence). The CDR3 loop reads CASSSGPSTNEKLFF. The CDR3 nucleotides are TGTGCCAGCAGCTCAGGCCCCTCAACTAATGAAAAACTGTTTTTT.

The chain links TRBV28 to TRBJ2-5; 14 bases are shared with TRBD2. There are 16 residues in the CDR3. The trim removed 3 bases at V and 5 bases at J, leaving 5 bases unmatched. Germline lookup yields CDR1 MDHEN and CDR2 SYDVKM. The CDR3 DNA reads TGTGCCAGCAGTTTCGGACTAGCGGGGGGCTGGGAGACCCAGTACTTC. Protein product: CASSFGLAGGWETQYF.

This clonotype appeared many times. V usage is TRBV14 and J usage is TRBJ1-2, with D tentatively TRBD1 (5 bases). Germline loops: CDR1 SGHDN, CDR2 FVKESK. The CDR3 has 12 residues. The germline V and J ends were trimmed by 3 bases and 5 bases, with 7 bases remaining between them. Here the CDR3 reads CASSQGVYGYTF. As DNA, the CDR3 is TGTGCCAGCAGCCAGGGGGTTTATGGCTACACCTTC.

This clonotype has a handful of counts. The chain employs TRBV6-2 or TRBV6-3 and TRBJ2-7, with D possibly being TRBD2 (6 bases). The V end lost 6 bases, the J end lost 6 bases, and 12 bases lay between the germline ends. CDR3 length: 12 residues. Germline V gene data show CDR1 as MNHEY and CDR2 as SVGEGT. The CDR3 region has the DNA TGTGCCAGCAGCCTCACAGCGGGCGAGCAGTACGTC. Translating it yields CASSLTAGEQYV.

This clonotype was seen only a few times. A much larger clonotype is one base distant, so this may be a read error. The chain uses TRBV9 and TRBJ1-5, with TRBD1 matching over 8 bases. The germline V gene encodes CDR1 SGDLS and CDR2 YYNGEE. V lost 4 bases and J lost 4; bases outside the gene matches: 7. The CDR3 loop spans 15 amino acids. DNA of the CDR3: TGTGCCAGCAGCCTCGGACAGGGCCCTAATCAGCCCCAGCATTTT. It translates to CASSLGQGPNQPQHF. Variable domain in full (rest from reference TRBV9 and TRBJ1-5): DSGVTQTPKHLITATGQRVTLRCSPRSGDLSVYWYQQSLDQGLQFLIQYYNGEERAKGNILERFSAQQFPDLHSELNLSSLELGDSALYFCASSLGQGPNQPQHFGDGTRLSIL.

Concerning this clonotype itself: This may come from a read error, since a much larger clone is one base off. The CDR3 does not end in the conserved phenylalanine or tryptophan, so this is likely a read error. The chain recombines TRBV7-2 with TRBJ2-7; D is ambiguous. CDR1 is SGHTA, CDR2 FQGNSA, per germline. Trimming took 0 bases from V and 2 from J, leaving 8 bases between them. CDR3 length: 14 residues. Written as DNA, the CDR3 is TGTGCCAGCAGCTTAGCCAAAGGGACCTACGAGCAGTACTCC. It is translated as CASSLAKGTYEQYS.

This clonotype was observed a few times. The chain couples TRBV15 to TRBJ2-3; D is possibly TRBD1 or TRBD2 (5 bases each). V shed 0 bases and J shed 4 bases, with 11 bases lying between them. The germline V gene has CDR1 LNHNV and CDR2 YYDKDF (reference sequence). The CDR3 length is 15 residues. CDR3 sequence reads: CATSRDRRGADTQYF. The CDR3 DNA sequence: TGTGCCACCAGCAGAGATCGACGGGGCGCAGATACGCAGTATTTT.

In its sample, this clonotype was seen many times. J is TRBJ2-3 and V is TRBV19; TRBD2 aligns across 7 bases. Germline V CDR1 and CDR2: LNHDA, SQIVND (reference sequence). The CDR3 has 13 residues. V shed 3 bases, J shed 13 bases, and the junction held 10 bases outside the gene matches. The CDR3 nucleotides read TGTGCCAGTAGTATGAATAGGGCGGGAGAAGAGTATTTT. Translation gives CASSMNRAGEEYF.

This clonotype was counted many times. The V call is TRBV7-2, the J call TRBJ2-7; D not certain. The CDR3 is made up of 11 amino acids. Germline CDR1 reads SGHTA; CDR2 reads FQGNSA. With 3 bases removed from V and 6 bases from J, the gap between germline ends came to 6 bases. The CDR3 region is CASSFNVEQYF. The CDR3 nucleotides are TGTGCCAGCAGCTTTAATGTCGAGCAGTACTTC. Combining the CDR3 with reference TRBV7-2 and TRBJ2-7 gives the whole variable domain GAGVSQSPSNKVTEKGKDVELRCDPISGHTALYWYRQSLGQGLEFLIYFQGNSAPDKSGLPSDRFSAERTGGSVSTLTIQRTQQEDSAVYLCASSFNVEQYFGPGTRLTVT.

The sample holds many counts of this clonotype. A junction end diverges from the germline sequence, so it may reflect a read error. The V gene is TRBV5-1, the J gene TRBJ1-5; 10 bases agree with TRBD1. The CDR3 runs to 15 residues. Germline values: CDR1 SGHRS, CDR2 YFSETQ. The CDR3 region has the DNA TGTGCCAGCAGCTTAGGGACAGGGGATAATCAGCCCCAGCATTTT. Protein product: CASSLGTGDNQPQHF. Based on the CDR3 plus reference TRBV5-1 and TRBJ1-5, the full variable domain is KAGVTQTPRYLIKTRGQQVTLSCSPISGHRSVSWYQQTPGQGLQFLFEYFSETQRNKGNFPGRFSGRQFSNSRSEMNVSTLELGDSALYLCASSLGTGDNQPQHFGDGTRLSIL.

This chain joins TRBV7-9 and TRBJ2-7; unclear D gene. The length of the CDR3 is 13 residues. Germline assignment: CDR1 SEHNR and CDR2 FQNEAQ (reference sequence). Trimming removed 5 bases from V and 4 bases from J, with 12 bases in between. The CDR3 loop is CASSPMAEYEQYV. The CDR3 coding sequence is TGTGCCAGCAGCCCTATGGCCGAATACGAGCAGTACGTC.

The chain combines TRBV12-3 or TRBV12-4 with TRBJ2-7; TRBD1 matches at 7 bases. The CDR3 spans 14 residues. The CDR3 nucleotides are TGTGCCAGCAGTCCCTGGGACAGCTCCTGCGAGCAGTACGTC. Amino acid sequence: CASSPWDSSCEQYV.

This clonotype has a handful of counts. This chain joins TRBV12-3 or TRBV12-4 and TRBJ2-1; TRBD2 aligns across 8 bases. J was trimmed by 1 base and V by 0 bases; bases with no gene match: 8. The CDR3 is made up of 18 amino acids. The CDR3 is CASSLAAGGLPSYNEQFF. The CDR3 DNA follows: TGTGCCAGCAGTTTAGCCGCGGGGGGTCTCCCTTCCTACAATGAGCAGTTCTTC.

This clonotype was picked up a small number of times. This chain uses TRBV20-1 with TRBJ2-1; D call uncertain. CDR3 length: 14 amino acids. V was shortened by 6 bases and J by 1 base, with 13 bases between the two germline ends. Germline CDR1 reads DFQATT; CDR2 reads SNEGSKA (reference sequence). The CDR3 DNA reads as TGCAGTGCCGCCCAACGGCGGTCCTACAATGAGCAGTTCTTC. Protein: CSAAQRRSYNEQFF.

V gene TRBV20-1 combines with J gene TRBJ2-2, with 7 bases lining up with TRBD1. This CDR3 is 15 amino acids long. Per the germline V gene, CDR1 is DFQATT and CDR2 is SNEGSKA (reference sequence). The trim removed 6 bases at V and 5 bases at J, leaving 12 bases unmatched. This CDR3 is CSARAYRGWTGELFF. CDR3 sequence (DNA): TGCAGTGCCCGGGCCTACAGGGGTTGGACCGGGGAGCTGTTTTTT.

There are many counts of this clonotype. This chain connects TRBV7-6 to TRBJ2-3; 9 bases line up with TRBD2. Germline assignment: CDR1 SGHVS and CDR2 FNYEAQ. This CDR3 spans 16 amino acids. V shed 0 bases and J 4 bases; nucleotides not matched to a gene: 5. CDR3 sequence (DNA): TGTGCCAGCAGCTTAGCGGGACTAGCCGTCGCAGATACGCAGTATTTT. As protein: CASSLAGLAVADTQYF.

The gene calls are TRBV20-1 and TRBJ1-1; weak D call: TRBD1 (6 bases). Trimming cost V 0 bases and J 1 base, with 12 bases left between them. The CDR3 is 15 amino acids. Per germline, CDR1 DFQATT and CDR2 SNEGSKA (reference sequence). The CDR3 sequence: CSARDRGRGNTEAFF. In DNA form, the CDR3 reads TGCAGTGCTAGAGATCGTGGCAGGGGGAACACTGAAGCTTTCTTT.

This clonotype occurred many times. The rearrangement uses TRBV7-2 and TRBJ1-1, with D perhaps TRBD1 (5 bases). There are 14 residues in the CDR3. The V and J ends lost 3 bases and 11 bases respectively, with 19 bases between them. CDR1 is SGHTA, CDR2 FQGNSA, per germline. The CDR3 nucleotides are TGTGCCAGCAGCTTGACCGGTACAGGCGGGTGGGCTTTCTTT. Protein: CASSLTGTGGWAFF.

The genes are TRBV28 and TRBJ1-1; the D is unclear. The germline CDR1 and CDR2 sequences are MDHEN and SYDVKM. Trimming took 6 bases from V and 8 from J, leaving 28 bases between them. The CDR3 loop spans 17 amino acids. CDR3 in DNA: TGTGCCAGCAGGCGAGCTGGGGTTACCCCTAATATCAAAGAAGCTTTCTTT. Its protein product is CASRRAGVTPNIKEAFF.